The T cell receptor (beta chain) described here comes from a study of blood T cell repertoires in COVID-19. Overall study: The origin of the acute and convalescent COVID-19 samples was the United States, Italy and Spain. In each case, the material was cDNA or gDNA derived from T cells, B-cell-depleted T cells, or PBMCs.

Sequencing used immunoSEQ multiplex PCR; TCRdb keeps in-frame clones, though not all of them. The sample includes approximately 300,000 clones, roughly 84% of them seen just once. Germline CDR1 is KGHDR and CDR2 is SFDVKD. The CDR3 extends over 17 amino acids. With V trimmed by 3 bases and J by 5 bases, 12 bases remained unmatched. What was sequenced was peripheral blood. V and J are TRBV24-1 and TRBJ1-5; 7 bases fit TRBD1. The TCR sequence derives from a man aged 50 to 60 with active or convalescent COVID-19. CDR3 bases: TGTGCCACCAGTGATGGTGTTGCAGGGGGACGAGATCAGCCCCAGCATTTT. Encoded protein: CATSDGVAGGRDQPQHF.